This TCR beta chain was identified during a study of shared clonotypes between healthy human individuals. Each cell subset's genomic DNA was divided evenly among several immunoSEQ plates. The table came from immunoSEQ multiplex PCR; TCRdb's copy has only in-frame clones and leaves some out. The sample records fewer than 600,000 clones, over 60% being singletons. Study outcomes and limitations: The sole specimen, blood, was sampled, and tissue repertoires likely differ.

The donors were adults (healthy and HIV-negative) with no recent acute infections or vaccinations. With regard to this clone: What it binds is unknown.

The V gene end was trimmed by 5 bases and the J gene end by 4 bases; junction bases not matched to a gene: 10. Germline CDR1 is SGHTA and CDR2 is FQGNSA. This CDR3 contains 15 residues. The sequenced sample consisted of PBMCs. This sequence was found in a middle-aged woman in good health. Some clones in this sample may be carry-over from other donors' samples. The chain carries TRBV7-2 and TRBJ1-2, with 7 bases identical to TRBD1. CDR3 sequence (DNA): TGTGCCAGCAGCCAGGACAGGTTGCATGCCTATGGCTACACCTTC. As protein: CASSQDRLHAYGYTF.